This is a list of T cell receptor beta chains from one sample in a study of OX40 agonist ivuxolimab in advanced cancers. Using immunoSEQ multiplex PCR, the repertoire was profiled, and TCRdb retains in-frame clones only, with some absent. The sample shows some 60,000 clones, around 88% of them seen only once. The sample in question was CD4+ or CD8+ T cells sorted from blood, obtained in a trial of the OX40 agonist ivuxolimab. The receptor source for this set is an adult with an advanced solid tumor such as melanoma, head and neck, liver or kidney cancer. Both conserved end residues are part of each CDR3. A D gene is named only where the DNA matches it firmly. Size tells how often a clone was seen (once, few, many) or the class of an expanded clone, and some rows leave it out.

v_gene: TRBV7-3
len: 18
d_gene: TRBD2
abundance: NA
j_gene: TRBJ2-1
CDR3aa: CASSLRGIGSGGFNEQFF
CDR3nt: TGTGCCAGCAGCTTACGGGGCATCGGGTCGGGAGGATTTAATGAGCAGTTCTTC

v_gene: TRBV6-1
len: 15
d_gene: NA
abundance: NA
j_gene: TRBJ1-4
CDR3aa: CASSDMTFREEKLFF
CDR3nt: TGTGCCAGCAGTGACATGACCTTTAGAGAGGAAAAACTGTTTTTT

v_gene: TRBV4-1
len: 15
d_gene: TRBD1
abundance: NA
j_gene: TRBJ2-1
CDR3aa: CASSRSGQKNNEQFF
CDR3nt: TGCGCCAGCAGCCGATCGGGACAGAAGAACAATGAGCAGTTCTTC

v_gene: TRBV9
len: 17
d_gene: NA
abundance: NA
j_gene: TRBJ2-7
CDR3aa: CASSVEGGREASYEQYF
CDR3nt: TGTGCCAGCAGCGTTGAGGGAGGCAGGGAGGCCTCCTACGAGCAGTACTTC

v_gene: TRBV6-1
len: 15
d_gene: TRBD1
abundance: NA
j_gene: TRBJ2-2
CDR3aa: CASSDLGTGSGELFF
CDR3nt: TGTGCCAGCAGTGACCTGGGGACAGGGTCCGGGGAGCTGTTTTTT

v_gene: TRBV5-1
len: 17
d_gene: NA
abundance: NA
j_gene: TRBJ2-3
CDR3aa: CASSDRDTFASTDTQYF
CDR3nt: TGCGCCAGCAGCGACCGGGACACCTTCGCTAGCACAGATACGCAGTATTTT

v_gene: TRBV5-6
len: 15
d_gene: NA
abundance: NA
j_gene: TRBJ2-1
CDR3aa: CASSLGTGPLREQFF
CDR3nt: TGTGCCAGCAGCTTGGGGACTGGGCCATTGAGGGAGCAGTTCTTC

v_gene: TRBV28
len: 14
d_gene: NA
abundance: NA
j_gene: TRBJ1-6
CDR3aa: CASWEREGGSPLHF
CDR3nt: TGTGCCAGCTGGGAACGGGAGGGTGGTTCACCCCTCCACTTT

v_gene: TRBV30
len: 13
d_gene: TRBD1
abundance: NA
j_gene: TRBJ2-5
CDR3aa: CAWSGGGKETQYF
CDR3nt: TGTGCCTGGAGTGGAGGGGGCAAAGAGACCCAGTACTTC

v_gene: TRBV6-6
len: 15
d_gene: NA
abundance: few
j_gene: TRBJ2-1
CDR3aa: CASSTPGLLYNEQFF
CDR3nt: TGTGCCAGCAGTACCCCGGGACTTCTCTACAATGAGCAGTTCTTC

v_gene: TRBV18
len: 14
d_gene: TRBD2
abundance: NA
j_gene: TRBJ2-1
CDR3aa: CASSPLAGVNEQFF
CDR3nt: TGTGCCAGCTCACCCCTAGCGGGAGTCAATGAGCAGTTCTTC

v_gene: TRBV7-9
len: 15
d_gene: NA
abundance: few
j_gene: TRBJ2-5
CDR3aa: CASSLSALPGETQYF
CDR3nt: TGTGCCAGCAGCTTAAGCGCACTTCCTGGGGAGACCCAGTACTTC

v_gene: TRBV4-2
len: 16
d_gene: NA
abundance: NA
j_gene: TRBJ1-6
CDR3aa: CASSHQRSGNNSPLHF
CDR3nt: TGTGCCAGCAGCCATCAGCGGTCCGGGAATAATTCACCCCTCCACTTT

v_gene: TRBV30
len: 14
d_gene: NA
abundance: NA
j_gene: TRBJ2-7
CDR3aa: CAWSFSLWTGEQYF
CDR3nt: TGTGCCTGGAGTTTTTCCCTCTGGACCGGCGAGCAGTACTTC

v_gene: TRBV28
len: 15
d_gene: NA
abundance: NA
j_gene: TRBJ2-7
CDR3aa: CASRPLDRLLYEQYF
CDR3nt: TGTGCCAGCAGACCCCTGGACAGACTCCTCTACGAGCAGTACTTC

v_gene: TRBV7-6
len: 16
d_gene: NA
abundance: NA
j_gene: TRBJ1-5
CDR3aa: CASSPSTDRNNQPQHF
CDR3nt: TGTGCCAGCAGCCCCTCGACAGACAGAAATAATCAGCCCCAGCATTTT

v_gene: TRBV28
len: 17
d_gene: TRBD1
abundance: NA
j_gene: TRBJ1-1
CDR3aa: CATTLGDRVKLSTEAFF
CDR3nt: TGTGCCACCACTTTAGGAGACAGGGTCAAGTTGAGCACTGAAGCTTTCTTT

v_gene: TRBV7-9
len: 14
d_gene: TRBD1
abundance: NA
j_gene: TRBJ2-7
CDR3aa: CASSLGQGIYEQYF
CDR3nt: TGTGCCAGCAGCCTGGGACAGGGCATCTACGAGCAGTACTTC

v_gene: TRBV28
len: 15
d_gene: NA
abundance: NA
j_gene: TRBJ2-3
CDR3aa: CASRLLRRSTDTQYF
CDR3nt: TGTGCCAGCCGATTACTTAGGAGGAGCACAGATACGCAGTATTTT

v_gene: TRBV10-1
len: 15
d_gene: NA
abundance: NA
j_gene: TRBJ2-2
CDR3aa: CASSGGGTGTGELFF
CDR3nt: TGCGCCAGCAGTGGGGGGGGCACAGGCACCGGGGAGCTGTTTTTT

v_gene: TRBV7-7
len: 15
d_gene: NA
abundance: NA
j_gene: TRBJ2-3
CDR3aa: CASSLSGDGTDTQYF
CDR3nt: TGTGCTAGCAGCTTATCAGGGGACGGCACAGATACGCAGTATTTT

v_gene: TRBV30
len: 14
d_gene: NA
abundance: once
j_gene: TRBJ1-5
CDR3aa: CAWSVGAIHQPQHF
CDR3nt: TGTGCCTGGAGTGTTGGTGCTATCCATCAGCCCCAGCATTTT

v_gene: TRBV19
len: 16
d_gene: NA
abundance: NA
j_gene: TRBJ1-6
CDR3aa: CASSPISRGSNSPLHF
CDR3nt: TGTGCCAGTAGTCCTATTAGTAGGGGTTCTAATTCACCCCTCCACTTT

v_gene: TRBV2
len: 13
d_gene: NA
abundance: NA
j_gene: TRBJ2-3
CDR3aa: CASSEEGTDTQYF
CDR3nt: TGTGCCAGCAGTGAAGAGGGCACAGATACGCAGTATTTT

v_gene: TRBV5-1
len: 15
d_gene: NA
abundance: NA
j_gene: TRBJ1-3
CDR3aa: CASSLAEVSGNTIYF
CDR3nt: TGCGCCAGCAGCTTGGCCGAGGTGTCTGGAAACACCATATATTTT

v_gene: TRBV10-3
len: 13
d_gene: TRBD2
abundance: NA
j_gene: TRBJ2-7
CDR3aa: CAISTSGNYEQYF
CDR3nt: TGTGCCATCAGCACTAGCGGAAACTACGAGCAGTACTTC

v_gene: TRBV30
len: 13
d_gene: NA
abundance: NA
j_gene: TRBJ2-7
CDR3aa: CAWNPGQAYEQYF
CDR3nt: TGTGCCTGGAATCCGGGGCAGGCATACGAGCAGTACTTC